This T cell receptor beta chain was captured by sequencing in a study of blood T cells in healthy people across ages (dated by TCRdb to about 2015). Broadly, across the study: In model experiments, template switching captured roughly one uniquely barcoded TCR beta cDNA molecule for every two T cells. The study measured age-related changes in TCR beta repertoire diversity using deep sequencing normalized with unique cDNA molecular identifiers. Donors were grouped into four age groups: young (average 16 years), middle-aged (around 39), aged (roughly 67) and long-lived (about 89). To avoid experimental bias, donors of different ages were spread randomly across the sequencing lanes. Using the same blood draw, the study looked at two additional independent replicas of 1 million unique cDNA reads for two donors, one aged 18 to 30 and the other aged 80 or older.

The roughly 39 donors, aged about 6 to 100 years, were systemically healthy Caucasian individuals from Russia. Around 10 milliliters of peripheral blood were collected from each donor into EDTA-treated Vacutainer tubes. Ficoll-Paque density-gradient centrifugation was used to isolate PBMCs, with at least 6 million per sample. Total RNA was extracted from PBMCs with Trizol reagent, with at least 6 micrograms obtained per sample. Naive CD45RAhigh/CD27high T cell percentages were measured by flow cytometry on a PBMC aliquot from every donor. Cut back by 0 bases and 2 bases, the V and J ends lie 10 bases apart. There are 16 amino acids in the CDR3, from cysteine to phenylalanine inclusive. Solely the CDR3 DNA is kept, with 48 bases framed from the first base. As encoded in the germline V gene, CDR1 is MNHEY while CDR2 is SVGAGI. Of note for this clonotype: The specificity of this receptor is unknown. Per-base qualities were not stored, and no clone one base away is much larger.

The library came from 5' RACE. For sequencing, an Illumina HiSeq 2500 was employed. A second PCR of about 7 to 12 cycles was run with a J-beta primer mix and a sample-barcoded 5' primer. Each TCR beta cDNA molecule received a unique molecular identifier from a template-switch 5' adaptor carrying 12 random nucleotides. Each sample yielded at least 3 million CDR3-containing paired-end reads. The Mint cDNA synthesis kit, primed by a TRBC-specific oligonucleotide, was used to synthesize first-strand cDNA from all RNA. Following uracil-DNA glycosylase treatment, a first 18-cycle PCR with universal primers M1SS and BC2_uni_R was performed on all cDNA. On the authors' methods: For normalization, 1 million high-quality reads, each with a distinct molecular identifier, were randomly selected from each sample. Reads sharing molecular identifiers were discarded rather than binned into consensus sequences. MiTCR, set to a Q25 quality threshold and the strictest error-elimination algorithm, was used for CDR3 identification, clonotype clustering and error correction. A nonparametric unseen species model using Euler transformation provided a lower-bound estimate of total TCR beta diversity. TCRdb itself trimmed the public reads at Q25 with fastp, ran MiXCR and retained productive beta chains. When rows share a CDR3 protein, they turn into one entry using the most common DNA and genes. These V and J calls derive from TCRdb rather than the authors' analysis. The sample includes around 790,000 distinct CDR3 sequences, with under 45% observed a single time. The top ten clones comprise around 21% of the sample.

Study-level results and caveats: Because the CMV infection status of the donors was unknown, age-related changes in expanded clonotypes may potentially have been confounded. Estimates of total diversity from one million sequenced T cells were regarded as lower bounds and underestimates. Compared with the aged group, the long-lived group had more naive CD4+ T cells, fewer expanded clones and increased TCR diversity, suggesting age selection. Observed TCR beta diversity correlated strongly with the percentage of naive T cells measured by flow cytometry. Observed TCR beta diversity per million T cells fell roughly linearly with age, and a significant reduction was already apparent by age approximately 40. Because profiling used bulk unsorted PBMCs, naive and antigen-experienced compartments could not be compared conclusively.

The V and J segments used are TRBV6-5 and TRBJ1-4; the D gene cannot be resolved reliably. Specimen: blood. This clonotype was sampled from a man in his sixties in good health. The CDR3 protein is CASSYSSLRTNEKLFF. The DNA is as follows: TGTGCCAGCAGTTACTCGAGTCTTCGGACTAATGAAAAACTGTTTTTT.